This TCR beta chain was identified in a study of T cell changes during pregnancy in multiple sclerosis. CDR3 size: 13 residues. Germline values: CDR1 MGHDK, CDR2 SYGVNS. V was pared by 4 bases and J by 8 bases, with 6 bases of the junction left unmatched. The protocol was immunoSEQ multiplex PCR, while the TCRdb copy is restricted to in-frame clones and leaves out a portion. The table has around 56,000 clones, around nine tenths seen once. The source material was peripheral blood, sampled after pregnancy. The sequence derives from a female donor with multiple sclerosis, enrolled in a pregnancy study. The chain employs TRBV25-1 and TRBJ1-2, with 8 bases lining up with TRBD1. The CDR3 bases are TGTGCCAGCAGTGTTGGACAGGGAGACGGCTACACCTTC. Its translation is CASSVGQGDGYTF.